This T cell receptor beta chain stems from a study of early T cells in non-severe SARS-CoV-2 infection. TCRdb recomputed calls from the 5' RACE reads with MiXCR, one row per CDR3 protein. The sample lists 70,000 to 95,000 distinct CDR3 sequences, about 15% occurring once. This clonotype came up many times. The CDR3 length is 13 residues. The V gene end was trimmed by 4 bases and the J gene end by 5 bases; junction bases not matched to a gene: 2. Looked up from germline, CDR1 is SGHRS and CDR2 is YFSETQ. What was sequenced was whole blood. V is TRBV5-1 and J is TRBJ2-7; 11 nucleotides match TRBD2. This TCR was recovered from an adult who was a healthcare worker with PCR-confirmed SARS-CoV-2 infection or an uninfected control (not recorded which). The CDR3 sequence is CASSMGLADEQYF. CDR3 in DNA: TGCGCCAGCAGCATGGGACTAGCGGACGAGCAGTACTTC. The full variable domain, its missing parts supplied by reference TRBV5-1 and TRBJ2-7, is KAGVTQTPRYLIKTRGQQVTLSCSPISGHRSVSWYQQTPGQGLQFLFEYFSETQRNKGNFPGRFSGRQFSNSRSEMNVSTLELGDSALYLCASSMGLADEQYFGPGTRLTVT.